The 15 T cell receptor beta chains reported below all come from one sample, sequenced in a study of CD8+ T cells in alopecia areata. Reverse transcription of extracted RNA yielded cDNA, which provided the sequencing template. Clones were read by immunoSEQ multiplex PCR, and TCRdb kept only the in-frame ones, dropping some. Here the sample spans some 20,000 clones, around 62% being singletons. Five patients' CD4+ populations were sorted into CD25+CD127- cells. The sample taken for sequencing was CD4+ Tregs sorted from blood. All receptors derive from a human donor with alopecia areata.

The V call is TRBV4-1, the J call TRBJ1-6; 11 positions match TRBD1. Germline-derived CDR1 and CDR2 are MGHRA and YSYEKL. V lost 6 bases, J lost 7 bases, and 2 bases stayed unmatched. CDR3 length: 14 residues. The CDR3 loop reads CASRDRGRNSPLHF. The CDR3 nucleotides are TGCGCCAGCAGGGACAGGGGGCGGAATTCACCCCTCCACTTT.

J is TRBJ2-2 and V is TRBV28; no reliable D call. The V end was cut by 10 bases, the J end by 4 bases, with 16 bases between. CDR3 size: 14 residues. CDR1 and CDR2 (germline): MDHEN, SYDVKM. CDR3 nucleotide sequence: TGTGCCACCAAACGTGACTTATTCACCGGGGAGCTGTTTTTT. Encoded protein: CATKRDLFTGELFF.

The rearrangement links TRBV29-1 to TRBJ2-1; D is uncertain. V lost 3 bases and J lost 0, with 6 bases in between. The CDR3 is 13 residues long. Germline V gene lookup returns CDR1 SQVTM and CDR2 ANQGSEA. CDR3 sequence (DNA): TGCAGCGTTGATCAAAGCTCCTACAATGAGCAGTTCTTC. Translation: CSVDQSSYNEQFF.

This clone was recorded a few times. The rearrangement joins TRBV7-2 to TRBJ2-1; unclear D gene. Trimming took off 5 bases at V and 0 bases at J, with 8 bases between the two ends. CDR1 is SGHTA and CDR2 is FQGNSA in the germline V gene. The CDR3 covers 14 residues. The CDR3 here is CASSLPPSYNEQFF. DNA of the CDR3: TGTGCCAGCAGCCTCCCCCCCTCCTACAATGAGCAGTTCTTC.

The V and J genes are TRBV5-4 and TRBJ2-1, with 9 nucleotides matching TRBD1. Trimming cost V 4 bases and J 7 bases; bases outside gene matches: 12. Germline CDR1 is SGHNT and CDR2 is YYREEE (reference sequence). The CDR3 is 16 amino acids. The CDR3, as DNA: TGTGCCAGCAGCGGTTGGGACAGGGTTACGCCGAATGAGCAGTTCTTC. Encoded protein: CASSGWDRVTPNEQFF.

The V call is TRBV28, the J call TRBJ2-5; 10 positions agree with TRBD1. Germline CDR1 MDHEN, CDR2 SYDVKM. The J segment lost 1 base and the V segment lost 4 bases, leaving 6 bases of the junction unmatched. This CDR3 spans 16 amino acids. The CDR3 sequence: CASSSTGTGAQETQYF. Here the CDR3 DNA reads TGTGCCAGCAGTTCAACCGGGACAGGGGCCCAAGAGACCCAGTACTTC. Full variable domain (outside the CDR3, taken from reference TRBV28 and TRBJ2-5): DVKVTQSSRYLVKRTGEKVFLECVQDMDHENMFWYRQDPGLGLRLIYFSYDVKMKEKGDIPEGYSVSREKKERFSLILESASTNQTSMYLCASSSTGTGAQETQYFGPGTRLLVL.

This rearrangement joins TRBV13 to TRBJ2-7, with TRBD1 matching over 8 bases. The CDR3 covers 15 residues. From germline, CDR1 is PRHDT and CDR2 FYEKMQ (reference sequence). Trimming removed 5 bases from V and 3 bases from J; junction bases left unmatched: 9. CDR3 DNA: TGTGCCAGCAGCCTATCCCAGGGGGCGGGCTACGAGCAGTACTTC. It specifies CASSLSQGAGYEQYF.

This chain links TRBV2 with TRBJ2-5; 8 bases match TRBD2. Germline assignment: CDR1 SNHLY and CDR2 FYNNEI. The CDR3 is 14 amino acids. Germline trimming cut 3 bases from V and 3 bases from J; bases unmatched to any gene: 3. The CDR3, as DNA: TGTGCCAGCAGTGACTGGGGACTAGAAGAGACCCAGTACTTC. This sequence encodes CASSDWGLEETQYF.

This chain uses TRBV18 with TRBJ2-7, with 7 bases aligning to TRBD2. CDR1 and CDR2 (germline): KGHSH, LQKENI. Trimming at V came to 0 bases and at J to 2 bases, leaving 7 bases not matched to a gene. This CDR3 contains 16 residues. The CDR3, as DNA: TGTGCCAGCTCACCACCTTCCCGGGGGGAGACCTACGAGCAGTACTTC. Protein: CASSPPSRGETYEQYF.

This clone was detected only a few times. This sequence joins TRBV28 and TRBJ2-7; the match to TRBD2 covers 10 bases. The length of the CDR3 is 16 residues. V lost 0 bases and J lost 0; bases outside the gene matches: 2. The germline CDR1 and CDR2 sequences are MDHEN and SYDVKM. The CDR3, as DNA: TGTGCCAGCAGTTTATGGTCTAGCGGGAGCTCCTACGAGCAGTACTTC. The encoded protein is CASSLWSSGSSYEQYF.

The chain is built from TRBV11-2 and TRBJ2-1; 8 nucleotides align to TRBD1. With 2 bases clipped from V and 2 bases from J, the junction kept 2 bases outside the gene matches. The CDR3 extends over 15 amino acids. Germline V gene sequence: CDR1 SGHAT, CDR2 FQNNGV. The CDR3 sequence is CASSLPGGAYNEQFF. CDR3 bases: TGTGCCAGCAGCTTACCAGGGGGCGCCTACAATGAGCAGTTCTTC.

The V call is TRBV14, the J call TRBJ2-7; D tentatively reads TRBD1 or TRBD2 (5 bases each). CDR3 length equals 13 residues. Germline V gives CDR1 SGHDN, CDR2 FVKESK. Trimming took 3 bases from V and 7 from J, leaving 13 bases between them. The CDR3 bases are TGTGCCAGCAGCCAGTGGGGACCGGGTGAGCAGTACTTC. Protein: CASSQWGPGEQYF. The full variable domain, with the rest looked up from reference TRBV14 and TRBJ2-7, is EAGVTQFPSHSVIEKGQTVTLRCDPISGHDNLYWYRRVMGKEIKFLLHFVKESKQDESGMPNNRFLAERTGGTYSTLKVQPAELEDSGVYFCASSQWGPGEQYFGPGTRLTVT.

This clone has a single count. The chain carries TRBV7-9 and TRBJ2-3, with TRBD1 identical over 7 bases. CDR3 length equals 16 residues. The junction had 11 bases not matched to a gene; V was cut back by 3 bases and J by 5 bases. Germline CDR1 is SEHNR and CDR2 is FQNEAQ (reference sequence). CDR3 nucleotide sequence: TGTGCCAGCAGCTTCCTCAGGGGGTGGTCAGGAGATACGCAGTATTTT. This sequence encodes CASSFLRGWSGDTQYF. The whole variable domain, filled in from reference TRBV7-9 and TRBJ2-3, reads DTGVSQNPRHKITKRGQNVTFRCDPISEHNRLYWYRQTLGQGPEFLTYFQNEAQLEKSRLLSDRFSAERPKGSFSTLEIQRTEQGDSAMYLCASSFLRGWSGDTQYFGPGTRLTVL.

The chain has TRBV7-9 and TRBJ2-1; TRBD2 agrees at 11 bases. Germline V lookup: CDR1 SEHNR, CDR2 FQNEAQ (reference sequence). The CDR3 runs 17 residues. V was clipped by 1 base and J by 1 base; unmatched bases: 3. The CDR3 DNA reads TGTGCCAGCAGCTTAGTAAGGACTAGCGGGTCCTACAATGAGCAGTTCTTC. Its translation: CASSLVRTSGSYNEQFF.

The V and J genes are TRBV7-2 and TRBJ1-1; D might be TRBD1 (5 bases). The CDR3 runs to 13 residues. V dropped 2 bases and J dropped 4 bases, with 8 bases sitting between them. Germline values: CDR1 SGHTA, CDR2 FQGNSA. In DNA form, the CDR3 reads TGTGCCAGCAGCTTATTAGGGGTCACTGAAGCTTTCTTT. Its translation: CASSLLGVTEAFF.